The 12 T cell receptor beta chains below were found in one sample sequenced in a study of blood T cell repertoires in COVID-19. The data were produced by immunoSEQ multiplex PCR, yet TCRdb's version contains in-frame clones alone and is incomplete. This table has over 45,000 clones, approximately 80% appearing once. Sequencing was performed on peripheral blood. These receptors all come from a man between 35 and 55 years old with acute or convalescent COVID-19.

This rearrangement joins TRBV5-1 to TRBJ1-3; D may be TRBD1 (5 bases). Trimming took 2 bases from V and 6 from J, leaving 9 bases between them. This CDR3 contains 13 residues. Germline CDR1 is SGHRS and CDR2 is YFSETQ. CDR3 nucleotides: TGCGCCAGCAGCTTAGGGGCGGCAAACACCATATATTTT. Translation gives CASSLGAANTIYF.

This chain connects TRBV29-1 to TRBJ1-2; no clear D. The CDR3 sequence is 13 residues long. Trimming took off 7 bases at V and 4 bases at J, with 16 bases between the two ends. Germline CDR1 and CDR2: SQVTM and ANQGSEA. The CDR3, as DNA: TGCAGCGCCCCCGACGGAGCCGCCTATGGCTACACCTTC. This translates into CSAPDGAAYGYTF.

This clone was seen just once. J is TRBJ1-3 and V is TRBV7-2, with D hard to call. The CDR3 loop spans 16 amino acids. The germline V and J ends were trimmed by 0 bases and 0 bases, with 9 bases remaining between them. CDR1 is SGHTA and CDR2 is FQGNSA in the germline V gene. The CDR3 DNA is TGTGCCAGCAGCTTAGCCGCGCCGAGCTCTGGAAACACCATATATTTT. This translates into CASSLAAPSSGNTIYF.

V is TRBV28 and J is TRBJ2-3; D might be TRBD2 (6 bases). V lost 2 bases and J 5 bases, leaving 11 bases between the germline ends. Germline CDR1 MDHEN, CDR2 SYDVKM. The CDR3 extends over 14 amino acids. The DNA of the CDR3 is TGTGCCAGCAGTTTAGGGGGGAGTCGAGATACGCAGTATTTT. Amino acid sequence: CASSLGGSRDTQYF.

The CDR3, as DNA: TGTGCCAGCAGCCCCCCCCTCGGGACTAGCGGGGGGGACAATGAGCAGTTCTTC. Protein product: CASSPPLGTSGGDNEQFF. The rearrangement joins TRBV9 to TRBJ2-1; 16 bases agree with TRBD2. V lost 4 bases to trimming and J lost 5 bases; unmatched junction nucleotides: 9. Germline V gene data show CDR1 as SGDLS and CDR2 as YYNGEE. The CDR3 contains 18 residues. Combining the CDR3 with reference TRBV9 and TRBJ2-1 gives the whole variable domain DSGVTQTPKHLITATGQRVTLRCSPRSGDLSVYWYQQSLDQGLQFLIQYYNGEERAKGNILERFSAQQFPDLHSELNLSSLELGDSALYFCASSPPLGTSGGDNEQFFGPGTRLTVL.

The CDR3 spells CASSLASPGNGYTF. CDR3 coding DNA: TGCGCCAGCAGCTTGGCCTCTCCGGGTAATGGCTACACCTTC. The V and J genes are TRBV5-1 and TRBJ1-2, with D uncertain. Germline loops: CDR1 SGHRS, CDR2 YFSETQ. Trimming shortened V by 0 bases and J by 6 bases, and 12 bases separated the two germline ends. This CDR3 spans 14 amino acids. The full variable domain, in which reference TRBV5-1 and TRBJ1-2 provide the parts outside the CDR3, is KAGVTQTPRYLIKTRGQQVTLSCSPISGHRSVSWYQQTPGQGLQFLFEYFSETQRNKGNFPGRFSGRQFSNSRSEMNVSTLELGDSALYLCASSLASPGNGYTFGSGTRLTVV.

The V call is TRBV5-4, the J call TRBJ1-4; D uncertain. Germline V gives CDR1 SGHNT, CDR2 YYREEE (reference sequence). The CDR3 length is 13 residues. The ends were cut back, 4 bases at V and 8 bases at J, with 12 bases in the middle. CDR3 DNA: TGTGCCAGCAGCCGGACTAATACCGAAAAACTGTTTTTT. Translation: CASSRTNTEKLFF.

The V and J genes are TRBV7-8 and TRBJ2-1; perhaps TRBD2 as D (5 bases). The CDR3 totals 18 residues. Germline CDR1 reads SGHVS; CDR2 reads FQNEAQ. V lost 3 bases, J lost 0 bases, and 18 bases lay in between. The CDR3 region is CASSFRAPGESSYNEQFF. DNA for the CDR3: TGTGCCAGCAGCTTCAGAGCACCTGGGGAGAGCTCCTACAATGAGCAGTTCTTC.

This clone is a singleton in its sample. The CDR3: CASSLPGLGGNTIYF. In nucleotides, the CDR3 is TGTGCCAGTAGTCTCCCGGGACTCGGGGGAAACACCATATATTTT. The chain has TRBV19 and TRBJ1-3; weak D call: TRBD1 (5 bases). V was clipped by 5 bases and J by 4 bases, with 15 bases between them. This CDR3 comprises 15 residues. CDR1 is LNHDA and CDR2 is SQIVND in the germline V gene (reference sequence).

V usage is TRBV6-5 and J usage is TRBJ2-5, with 11 nucleotides matching TRBD2. From germline, CDR1 is MNHEY and CDR2 SVGAGI. The CDR3 has 16 amino acids. The junction had 4 bases not matched to a gene; V was cut back by 4 bases and J by 0 bases. The CDR3 bases are TGTGCCAGCAGTTCCGGGACTAGCGGCTACCAAGAGACCCAGTACTTC. Protein product: CASSSGTSGYQETQYF.

This clone was observed a handful of times. The rearrangement uses TRBV6-5 and TRBJ1-3, with a possible D match to TRBD1 (6 bases). Germline V gene data show CDR1 as MNHEY and CDR2 as SVGAGI. Trimming left V 4 bases short and J 2 bases short, with 9 bases between. This CDR3 comprises 14 residues. In DNA form, the CDR3 reads TGTGCCAGCAGTTTCCGGACAGCTGGAAACACCATATATTTT. It is translated as CASSFRTAGNTIYF.

The rearrangement uses TRBV6-1 and TRBJ2-7; 7 bases map to TRBD1. The CDR3 extends over 13 amino acids. The V segment lost 2 bases and the J segment 6 bases; nucleotides outside the gene matches: 4. Looked up from germline, CDR1 is MNHNS and CDR2 is SASEGT. CDR3 sequence reads: CASSENYRGEQYF. The CDR3 DNA is TGTGCCAGCAGTGAAAATTACAGGGGCGAGCAGTACTTC.